The rows below give T cell receptor beta chains drawn from one sample of a study of blood T cell repertoires in COVID-19. Only in-frame clones appear in the TCRdb table, and some are missing; sequencing was by immunoSEQ multiplex PCR. This table holds 200,000 to 300,000 clones, over 75% found once. The sample comprised peripheral blood. Receptor source: a human donor in a cohort sampled during active COVID-19. Each CDR3 is given with its conserved first and last residue. Each record gives: D gene, V gene, clone size, J gene, CDR3 length, CDR3 protein, CDR3 DNA. A D gene is named only where the DNA matches it firmly. For some rows the clone size is stated as once, few or many, or as a class when expanded; others skip it.

>TRBD1|TRBV7-8|.|TRBJ1-1|15
CASSSAQGAGTEAFF
TGTGCCAGCAGCTCCGCCCAGGGGGCAGGCACTGAAGCTTTCTTT
>TRBD1|TRBV27|.|TRBJ1-1|14
CASRRGLGVTEAFF
TGTGCCAGCAGGAGGGGGCTTGGTGTCACTGAAGCTTTCTTT
>TRBD2|TRBV5-6|once|TRBJ2-1|16
CASSRGASGPYNEQFF
TGTGCCAGCTCCAGAGGCGCTAGCGGGCCCTACAATGAGCAGTTCTTC
>.|TRBV10-2|.|TRBJ2-1|13
CASSVGGDNEQFF
TGCGCCAGCAGTGTAGGGGGGGACAATGAGCAGTTCTTC
>.|TRBV11-2|.|TRBJ2-3|15
CASSLNVNPKDTQYF
TGTGCCAGCAGCTTAAACGTGAACCCTAAGGATACGCAGTATTTT
>TRBD1|TRBV5-1|.|TRBJ1-2|14
CASSFGQDGGGYTF
TGCGCCAGCAGCTTCGGACAGGACGGCGGAGGCTACACCTTC
>.|TRBV7-7|few|TRBJ2-5|15
CASSLQLAPQETQYF
TGTGCTAGCAGCTTGCAGCTAGCACCTCAAGAGACCCAGTACTTC
>.|TRBV19|.|TRBJ2-3|13
CASSISRPDTQYF
TGTGCCAGTAGTATTTCCCGTCCGGATACGCAGTATTTT
>.|TRBV28|.|TRBJ1-4|15
CASSTPGGADEKLFF
TGTGCCAGCAGTACCCCCGGAGGGGCCGATGAAAAACTGTTTTTT
>TRBD1|TRBV29-1|.|TRBJ2-5|13
CSVRGQGEKTQYF
TGCAGCGTGAGGGGACAGGGGGAAAAGACCCAGTACTTC
>TRBD1|TRBV19|.|TRBJ2-7|13
CASSGQGLYEQYF
TGTGCCAGTAGCGGACAGGGGTTGTACGAGCAGTACTTC
>.|TRBV6-4|.|TRBJ2-1|15
CASSDGRTTGNEQFF
TGTGCCAGCAGTGACGGACGGACAACAGGGAATGAGCAGTTCTTC
>.|TRBV15|.|TRBJ1-3|13
CATSRDRGSWKEF
TGTGCCACCAGCAGAGATCGTGGTTCATGGAAGGAGTTT
>.|TRBV24-1|.|TRBJ1-2|13
CATSDTNLGGYTF
TGTGCCACCAGTGACACCAACCTAGGTGGCTACACCTTC
>TRBD2|TRBV7-2|.|TRBJ2-1|14
CASSLAGRAREQFF
TGTGCCAGCAGCTTAGCCGGGAGGGCCCGGGAGCAGTTCTTC
>TRBD1|TRBV29-1|.|TRBJ1-6|14
CSVTFRDSPGDLHF
TGCAGCGTTACCTTCCGGGACAGCCCCGGGGACCTCCACTTT
>TRBD1|TRBV7-3|.|TRBJ2-1|11
CASSPGTGQFF
TGTGCCAGCAGCCCCGGGACAGGCCAGTTCTTC
>TRBD1|TRBV18|.|TRBJ2-7|15
CASSPRDRGDWEQYF
TGTGCCAGCTCACCCCGGGACAGGGGCGATTGGGAGCAGTACTTC
>TRBD2|TRBV4-1|.|TRBJ2-5|16
CASRSVGAGATEPQYF
TGCGCCAGCAGGAGCGTCGGTGCGGGAGCCACAGAGCCCCAGTACTTC
>.|TRBV6-6|.|TRBJ2-3|15
CASTYSGGKADTQYF
TGTGCCAGCACCTACTCTGGCGGGAAAGCAGATACGCAGTATTTT
>TRBD2|TRBV27|.|TRBJ2-3|15
CASSIIAGGTDTQYF
TGTGCCAGCAGTATCATAGCGGGGGGCACAGATACGCAGTATTTT
>TRBD2|TRBV6-1|few|TRBJ2-3|16
CASSERASGSTDTQYF
TGTGCCAGCAGTGAACGGGCTAGCGGTAGCACAGATACGCAGTATTTT
>TRBD2|TRBV3-1/TRBV3-2|once|TRBJ2-5|15
CASSQLGGARETQYF
TGTGCCAGCAGCCAACTCGGGGGGGCCCGCGAGACCCAGTACTTC
>.|TRBV3-1/TRBV3-2|once|TRBJ1-3|16
CASSQARGSSGNTIYF
TGTGCCAGCAGCCAAGCGAGGGGGAGCTCTGGAAACACCATATATTTT
>TRBD1|TRBV3-1/TRBV3-2|.|TRBJ2-1|15
CASRPTGTGNNEQFF
TGTGCCAGCAGGCCTACCGGGACAGGGAACAATGAGCAGTTCTTC
>TRBD2|TRBV13|.|TRBJ2-1|17
CASSHGGRGADYNEQFF
TGTGCCAGCAGCCACGGGGGGCGGGGGGCGGACTACAATGAGCAGTTCTTC
>TRBD2|TRBV10-1|.|TRBJ2-5|15
CASSALAGAQETQYF
TGCGCCAGCAGTGCCCTAGCGGGTGCTCAAGAGACCCAGTACTTC
>TRBD2|TRBV9|.|TRBJ2-1|20
CASSVGDATSGSRTDNEQFF
TGTGCCAGCAGCGTAGGAGATGCGACTAGCGGGAGTCGTACGGACAATGAGCAGTTCTTC
>TRBD2|TRBV4-2|.|TRBJ2-7|15
CASSQYRDYTYEQYF
TGTGCCAGCAGCCAATATCGGGACTACACCTACGAGCAGTACTTC
>.|TRBV18|.|TRBJ2-7|13
CASSPPSTYEQYF
TGTGCCAGCTCACCACCGTCCACCTACGAGCAGTACTTC
>TRBD1|TRBV6-5|.|TRBJ2-7|15
CASSHTGTAVDEQYF
TGTGCCAGCAGTCACACCGGGACAGCCGTTGACGAGCAGTACTTC
>TRBD1|TRBV10-3|.|TRBJ2-1|15
CAISEAFSARTGQFF
TGTGCCATCAGTGAGGCCTTTAGTGCTCGGACAGGCCAGTTCTTC
>.|TRBV3-1/TRBV3-2|.|TRBJ1-3|13
CASSSGHGNTIYF
TGTGCCAGCAGTTCAGGACATGGAAACACCATATATTTT
>TRBD1|TRBV7-6|once|TRBJ2-1|15
CAIRARQGALGEQFF
TGTGCAATTAGGGCCAGGCAGGGGGCTTTAGGTGAGCAGTTCTTC
>.|TRBV5-4|.|TRBJ2-5|13
CASSPGQQETQYF
TGTGCCAGCAGCCCCGGACAGCAAGAGACCCAGTACTTC
>.|TRBV24-1|.|TRBJ1-5|14
CATSEPGANQPQHF
TGTGCCACCAGTGAGCCGGGAGCTAATCAGCCCCAGCATTTT
>.|TRBV4-1|.|TRBJ2-2|14
CASSQERLTGELFF
TGCGCCAGCAGCCAAGAGAGACTCACCGGGGAGCTGTTTTTT
>.|TRBV5-4|many|TRBJ2-2|14
CASSFFGGTGELFF
TGTGCCAGCAGCTTTTTCGGGGGTACCGGGGAGCTGTTTTTT
>.|TRBV6-2/TRBV6-3|.|TRBJ1-5|18
CASSPRRGGIYSNQPQHF
TGTGCCAGCAGCCCGAGGAGGGGAGGCATCTATAGCAATCAGCCCCAGCATTTT
>.|TRBV9|few|TRBJ2-4|16
CASSAATGLGWNIQYF
TGTGCCAGCAGCGCCGCTACCGGCCTCGGGTGGAACATTCAGTACTTC
>.|TRBV12-3/TRBV12-4|.|TRBJ2-5|13
CASSRDSQETQYF
TGTGCCAGCAGTCGGGACTCACAAGAGACCCAGTACTTC
>.|TRBV6-2/TRBV6-3|.|TRBJ2-6|17
CASSDAGAGSGANVLTF
TGTGCCAGCAGTGACGCAGGGGCGGGCTCTGGGGCCAACGTCCTGACTTTC
>.|TRBV27|.|TRBJ2-3|15
CASSSLAWSTDTQYF
TGTGCCAGCAGTTCCCTAGCGTGGAGCACAGATACGCAGTATTTT
>.|TRBV27|.|TRBJ2-1|18
CASSLSVVLSGTYNEQFF
TGTGCCAGCAGTTTATCCGTCGTCCTTAGCGGCACCTACAATGAGCAGTTCTTC
>.|TRBV3-1/TRBV3-2|.|TRBJ1-6|15
CASSQGTGSNSPLHF
TGTGCCAGCAGCCAAGGAACAGGGAGCAATTCACCCCTCCACTTT
>TRBD1|TRBV5-6|.|TRBJ1-1|13
CASSLVGDRDAFF
TGTGCCAGCAGCTTGGTCGGGGACAGGGACGCTTTCTTT
>TRBD1|TRBV6-5|.|TRBJ1-2|15
CASSYRGDRGYGYTF
TGTGCCAGCAGTTACCGCGGGGACAGGGGGTATGGCTACACCTTC
>.|TRBV27|.|TRBJ1-1|14
CASSSPLANTEAFF
TGTGCCAGCAGTTCTCCCCTAGCGAACACTGAAGCTTTCTTT
>TRBD2|TRBV5-1|.|TRBJ2-7|14
CASSRLAGSYEQYF
TGCGCCAGCAGCCGACTAGCGGGATCCTACGAGCAGTACTTC
>TRBD2|TRBV9|.|TRBJ2-3|16
CASSVVAGGPTDTQYF
TGTGCCAGCAGCGTAGTAGCGGGGGGGCCCACAGATACGCAGTATTTT
>.|TRBV28|.|TRBJ2-4|12
CASSSPLNIQYF
TGTGCCAGCAGTTCTCCCCTAAACATTCAGTACTTC
>TRBD2|TRBV24-1|few|TRBJ2-1|16
CATSDFGGGSYNEQFF
TGTGCCACCAGTGATTTTGGCGGGGGATCCTACAATGAGCAGTTCTTC
>.|TRBV7-8|.|TRBJ1-2|16
CASSLVPGKRPLGYTF
TGTGCCAGCAGCTTAGTACCCGGCAAGCGTCCGCTGGGCTACACCTTC
>TRBD1|TRBV29-1|.|TRBJ1-4|14
CSVTRGTGYEKLFF
TGCAGCGTGACCAGGGGGACGGGGTATGAAAAACTGTTTTTT